A selection of T cell receptor beta chains follows, all from one sample in a study of cytomegalovirus exposure and HLA in healthy donors. Here immunoSEQ multiplex PCR was the method, and the copy in TCRdb shows in-frame clones only, minus some. The sample carries 85,000 to 120,000 clones, approximately 90% recorded once. Specimen: PBMCs. The receptors here all came from a woman aged 18 to 35 in good health and CMV-seropositive. The CDR3 runs from the conserved cysteine through the conserved F or W. A D gene is named only where the DNA matches it firmly. Not all rows give a size; the values are once, few, many and, for expanded clones, a class.

TRBJ1-1	-	TRBD1	TRBV28	CASSGKGAGNTEAFF	TGTGCCAGCAGTGGAAAGGGGGCGGGTAACACTGAAGCTTTCTTT
TRBJ1-6	-	-	TRBV15	CATSRDTGTGYSPLHF	TGTGCCACCAGCAGAGATACGGGTACAGGCTATTCACCCCTCCACTTT
TRBJ2-7	-	-	TRBV2	CASKGAGSHEQYF	TGTGCCAGCAAGGGGGCGGGGTCCCACGAGCAGTACTTC
TRBJ1-1	-	-	TRBV28	CASRTRGNTEAFF	TGTGCCAGCAGGACCAGGGGGAACACTGAAGCTTTCTTT
TRBJ1-4	few	-	TRBV14	CASSQGAGEKLFF	TGTGCCAGCAGCCAAGGAGCAGGAGAAAAACTGTTTTTT
TRBJ2-1	-	TRBD2	TRBV7-9	CASSLVGGGASNEQFF	TGTGCCAGCAGCTTAGTCGGCGGGGGGGCCTCCAATGAGCAGTTCTTC
TRBJ1-1	-	-	TRBV10-1	CASSNLPGEAFF	TGCGCCAGCAGTAACCTCCCGGGTGAAGCTTTCTTT
TRBJ2-2	-	TRBD1	TRBV2	CASSLDRGSTGELFF	TGTGCCAGCAGTCTTGACAGGGGTAGCACCGGGGAGCTGTTTTTT
TRBJ2-2	-	-	TRBV10-3	CAIRGGQNTGELFF	TGTGCCATCAGGGGCGGACAGAACACCGGGGAGCTGTTTTTT
TRBJ2-7	-	TRBD2	TRBV4-1	CASSPYLTSRTSSYEQYF	TGCGCCAGCAGCCCCTACCTGACTAGCAGGACTTCTTCCTACGAGCAGTACTTC
TRBJ1-1	-	-	TRBV5-4	CASSFGRAGTEAFF	TGTGCCAGCAGCTTTGGCAGGGCTGGGACTGAAGCTTTCTTT
TRBJ1-5	-	TRBD1	TRBV19	CASLSQGSNQPQHF	TGTGCCAGCCTTTCACAGGGGAGCAATCAGCCCCAGCATTTT
TRBJ2-7	-	TRBD1	TRBV6-1	CASSIRDRGGYEQYF	TGTGCCAGCAGTATCCGGGACAGGGGTGGCTACGAGCAGTACTTC
TRBJ1-2	-	-	TRBV28	CASTPRREGGYTF	TGTGCCAGCACCCCGAGGAGAGAGGGTGGCTACACCTTC
TRBJ2-5	once	-	TRBV27	CASKSLAVETQYF	TGTGCCAGCAAGTCGTTGGCGGTGGAGACCCAGTACTTC
TRBJ2-2	-	TRBD2	TRBV28	CASTEPSGARGTGELFF	TGTGCCAGCACCGAGCCTAGCGGGGCCCGGGGGACCGGGGAGCTGTTTTTT
TRBJ1-6	-	-	TRBV19	CASSHGGSYNSPLHF	TGTGCCAGTAGCCACGGGGGATCCTATAATTCACCCCTCCACTTT
TRBJ1-2	-	-	TRBV6-5	CASSYGTYGYTF	TGTGCCAGCAGTTATGGTACATATGGCTACACCTTC
TRBJ2-1	-	TRBD1	TRBV5-6	CASSSAGTGWYNEQFF	TGTGCCAGCAGCTCCGCCGGGACAGGGTGGTACAATGAGCAGTTCTTC
TRBJ1-6	-	-	TRBV14	CASSEDITTGSPLHF	TGTGCCAGCAGCGAGGACATCACAACAGGTTCACCCCTCCACTTT
TRBJ1-4	-	TRBD1	TRBV27	CASRATGGFEKLFF	TGTGCCAGCAGAGCGACAGGGGGATTTGAAAAACTGTTTTTT
TRBJ1-2	-	-	TRBV14	CASSTGNYGYTF	TGTGCCAGCAGCACGGGGAACTATGGCTACACCTTC
TRBJ2-7	-	TRBD2	TRBV7-9	CASSPGTSVTYEQYF	TGTGCCAGCAGCCCGGGGACTAGCGTAACCTACGAGCAGTACTTC
TRBJ1-6	-	-	TRBV14	CASSQEFGVGSPLHF	TGTGCCAGCAGCCAAGAGTTCGGGGTTGGTTCACCCCTCCACTTT
TRBJ2-1	-	-	TRBV19	CASSNEGEAYNEQFF	TGTGCCAGTAGTAACGAGGGGGAAGCGTACAATGAGCAGTTCTTC
TRBJ2-5	-	TRBD1	TRBV6-5	CASSYGYRGQETQYF	TGTGCCAGCAGTTACGGTTACAGGGGTCAAGAGACCCAGTACTTC
TRBJ1-1	-	TRBD1	TRBV19	CASVLGTGNTEAFF	TGTGCCAGTGTACTCGGGACAGGGAACACTGAAGCTTTCTTT
TRBJ2-3	-	-	TRBV5-1	CASSFGGRGTDTQYF	TGCGCCAGCAGCTTCGGGGGTAGGGGCACAGATACGCAGTATTTT
TRBJ2-7	-	-	TRBV29-1	CSVRQGTSYEQYF	TGCAGCGTCCGCCAGGGTACCTCCTACGAGCAGTACTTC
TRBJ2-5	-	-	TRBV19	CASSMDRRETQYF	TGTGCCAGTAGTATGGACAGAAGGGAGACCCAGTACTTC
TRBJ1-1	-	-	TRBV28	CASSFWQSGRVNTEAFF	TGTGCCAGCAGTTTCTGGCAGAGTGGCAGGGTGAACACTGAAGCTTTCTTT
TRBJ2-7	-	TRBD1	TRBV27	CASSWTGSSYEQYF	TGTGCCAGCAGTTGGACAGGGAGCTCCTACGAGCAGTACTTC
TRBJ2-2	-	-	TRBV2	CASSDLLGGAGELFF	TGTGCCAGCAGTGACCTCCTCGGGGGAGCCGGGGAGCTGTTTTTT
TRBJ2-3	-	-	TRBV12-5	CASGLVQGLSTDTQYF	TGTGCTAGTGGTTTGGTTCAGGGGTTAAGCACAGATACGCAGTATTTT
TRBJ2-5	-	-	TRBV2	CASGTSRGETQYF	TGTGCCAGCGGGACAAGCCGAGGAGAGACCCAGTACTTC
TRBJ1-4	-	-	TRBV25-1	CASSETPGQPGGEKLFF	TGTGCCAGCAGTGAAACACCGGGCCAACCCGGGGGTGAAAAACTGTTTTTT
TRBJ2-1	-	-	TRBV6-5	CASSYVRGNNEQFF	TGTGCCAGCAGTTACGTCCGGGGGAACAATGAGCAGTTCTTC
TRBJ1-6	few	-	TRBV19	CASSVPGSRLHF	TGTGCCAGTAGTGTCCCAGGGTCACGCCTCCACTTT
TRBJ1-2	-	-	TRBV6-1	CASSENEEYYGYTF	TGTGCCAGCAGTGAAAATGAGGAGTACTATGGCTACACCTTC
TRBJ1-6	-	TRBD1	TRBV2	CASSEVQGKGYNSPLHF	TGTGCCAGCAGTGAAGTACAGGGGAAAGGCTATAATTCACCCCTCCACTTT
TRBJ2-5	-	-	TRBV4-3	CASSPTTGVRETQYF	TGCGCCAGCAGCCCAACGACCGGAGTTAGGGAGACCCAGTACTTC
TRBJ1-4	-	TRBD1	TRBV5-1	CASSFGQGGEKLFF	TGCGCCAGCAGCTTCGGACAGGGCGGGGAAAAACTGTTTTTT
TRBJ2-1	-	TRBD1	TRBV19	CASSGTGRLSYNEQFF	TGTGCCAGTAGTGGGACAGGGCGTTTGTCCTACAATGAGCAGTTCTTC
TRBJ1-2	-	-	TRBV7-9	CASSLYSLFYGYTF	TGTGCCAGCAGCTTATACAGTCTATTCTATGGCTACACCTTC
TRBJ2-5	-	-	TRBV19	CASRDFSQETQYF	TGTGCCAGTAGGGACTTCTCTCAAGAGACCCAGTACTTC
TRBJ2-2	-	TRBD1	TRBV7-6	CASSWTGGNTGELFF	TGTGCCAGCAGCTGGACAGGGGGAAACACCGGGGAGCTGTTTTTT
TRBJ1-4	-	-	TRBV5-5	CASSFGGTGEKLFF	TGTGCCAGCAGCTTCGGGGGGACCGGGGAAAAACTGTTTTTT
TRBJ2-1	-	-	TRBV19	CASSITGSSYNEQFF	TGTGCCAGTAGTATCACGGGGAGCTCCTACAATGAGCAGTTCTTC
TRBJ2-7	-	-	TRBV4-1	CASSQDRGGTNEQYF	TGCGCCAGCAGCCAAGATCGTGGGGGGACCAACGAGCAGTACTTC
TRBJ2-7	-	-	TRBV4-2	CASSQDIRRRAYEQYF	TGTGCCAGCAGCCAAGATATAAGGAGGAGGGCTTACGAGCAGTACTTC
TRBJ1-2	-	TRBD1	TRBV2	CASSTRQGARYGYTF	TGTGCCAGCAGTACCCGACAGGGTGCACGTTATGGCTACACCTTC
TRBJ2-3	-	-	TRBV10-2	CASTTGVGTDTQYF	TGCGCCAGCACTACAGGCGTCGGCACAGATACGCAGTATTTT
TRBJ1-2	-	-	TRBV7-2	CASSPGRVEGYTF	TGTGCCAGCAGCCCGGGGAGGGTTGAGGGCTACACCTTC
TRBJ1-2	-	TRBD1	TRBV18	CASSPGQGREYGYTF	TGTGCCAGCTCACCCGGACAGGGAAGGGAATATGGCTACACCTTC
TRBJ2-3	few	TRBD2	TRBV7-2	CASSLAGPAGGYTDTQYF	TGTGCCAGCAGCTTAGCGGGTCCGGCGGGGGGGTACACAGATACGCAGTATTTT
TRBJ1-1	-	-	TRBV5-4	CASSLVTGLNTEAFF	TGTGCCAGCAGCTTGGTGACAGGCTTGAACACTGAAGCTTTCTTT
TRBJ2-7	-	-	TRBV19	CASSPIGDEQYF	TGTGCCAGTAGCCCGATAGGGGACGAGCAGTACTTC
TRBJ2-1	-	-	TRBV4-2	CASSQEGGGEQFF	TGTGCCAGCAGCCAAGAAGGGGGGGGAGAGCAGTTCTTC
TRBJ2-7	-	-	TRBV6-5	CASSPRQGGYEQYF	TGTGCCAGCAGCCCCCGACAGGGAGGCTACGAGCAGTACTTC